The clone carrying this TCR beta chain was detected only once. The data stem from a study of blood T cell repertoires in COVID-19. Study context: Acute and convalescent COVID-19 specimens originated in the United States, Italy and Spain. The analysed material was cDNA or gDNA that came from T cells, B-cell-depleted T cells, or PBMCs.

In the study's own analysis: Nucleated cell counts were estimated from reference gene primer amplification. The repertoire was sequenced with immunoSEQ multiplex PCR; TCRdb's copy has only in-frame clones and lacks some. V and J calls and clone size come straight from that table; D and trimming were deduced from the DNA. The sample yields tens of thousands of clones, roughly 89% seen once. V lost 6 bases, J lost 9 bases, and 13 bases stayed unmatched. Germline V gene lookup returns CDR1 MDHEN and CDR2 SYDVKM. The CDR3 totals 14 residues. The chain combines TRBV28 with TRBJ2-5; 7 nucleotides line up with TRBD1. Material: peripheral blood. This receptor was identified in a woman aged 80 or older with acute or convalescent COVID-19. The CDR3 coding sequence is TGTGCCAGCAGCCGGATGGGACAGCTCCCCTCCCAGTACTTC. This translates into CASSRMGQLPSQYF.